This TCR beta chain was observed in a study of blood T cell repertoires in COVID-19. In the study overall: Some COVID-19 samples were acute and others convalescent; all came from the United States, Italy and Spain. From T cells, B-cell-depleted T cells, or PBMCs came the material, which was cDNA or gDNA.

Per the original methods: Amplification from reference gene primers served as the basis for estimated nucleated cell counts. The table came from immunoSEQ multiplex PCR; TCRdb's copy has only in-frame clones and leaves some out. The V and J calls and the clone size are those of that table, but D and trimming were determined from the DNA. The table records roughly 230,000 clones, about 86% of them present only once. The germline gives CDR1 SGHRS, CDR2 YFSETQ. This CDR3 comprises 14 residues. V dropped 4 bases and J dropped 0 bases, with 10 bases sitting between them. The sequence was obtained from a man in his forties or fifties with active or convalescent COVID-19. This sequence joins TRBV5-1 and TRBJ1-1; a weak D match, TRBD1 (5 bases). Specimen: peripheral blood. DNA of the CDR3: TGCGCCAGCAGCACCGGGGGGATGAACACTGAAGCTTTCTTT. It specifies CASSTGGMNTEAFF.